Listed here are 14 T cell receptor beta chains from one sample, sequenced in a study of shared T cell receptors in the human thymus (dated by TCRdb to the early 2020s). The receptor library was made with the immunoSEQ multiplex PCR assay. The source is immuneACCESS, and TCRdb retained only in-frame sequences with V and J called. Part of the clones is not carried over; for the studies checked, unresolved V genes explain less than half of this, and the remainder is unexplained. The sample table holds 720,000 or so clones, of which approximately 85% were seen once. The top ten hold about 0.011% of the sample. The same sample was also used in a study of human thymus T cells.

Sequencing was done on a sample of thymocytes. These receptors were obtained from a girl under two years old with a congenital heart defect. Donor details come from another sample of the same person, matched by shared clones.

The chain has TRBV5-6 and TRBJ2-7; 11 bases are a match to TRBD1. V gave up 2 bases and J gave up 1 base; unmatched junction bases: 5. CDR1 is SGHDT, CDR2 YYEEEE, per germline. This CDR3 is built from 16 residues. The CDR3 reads CASSLLDRGRSYEQYF. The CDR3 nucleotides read TGTGCCAGCAGCTTATTGGACAGGGGGCGATCCTACGAGCAGTACTTC.

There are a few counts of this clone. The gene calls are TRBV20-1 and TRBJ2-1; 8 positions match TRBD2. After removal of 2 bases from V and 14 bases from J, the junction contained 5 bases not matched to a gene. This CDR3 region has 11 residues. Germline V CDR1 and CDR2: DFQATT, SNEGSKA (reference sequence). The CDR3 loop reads CSARRRGGEFF. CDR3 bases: TGCAGTGCTAGACGACGGGGGGGTGAGTTCTTC.

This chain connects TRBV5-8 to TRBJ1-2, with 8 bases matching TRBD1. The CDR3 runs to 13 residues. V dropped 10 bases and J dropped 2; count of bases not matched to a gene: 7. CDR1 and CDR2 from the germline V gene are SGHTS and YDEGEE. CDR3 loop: CAWDRIPNYGYTF. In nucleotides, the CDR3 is TGTGCCTGGGACAGGATTCCCAACTATGGCTACACCTTC.

The CDR3, as DNA: TGTGCCAGCAGCTTGGTTGGTACAGATGGCTACACCTTC. It encodes CASSLVGTDGYTF. J is TRBJ1-2 and V is TRBV5-5; D gene unclear. This CDR3 region has 13 residues. Germline V lookup: CDR1 SGHKS, CDR2 YYEKEE (reference sequence). Trimming removed 0 bases from V and 6 bases from J, with 9 bases in between.

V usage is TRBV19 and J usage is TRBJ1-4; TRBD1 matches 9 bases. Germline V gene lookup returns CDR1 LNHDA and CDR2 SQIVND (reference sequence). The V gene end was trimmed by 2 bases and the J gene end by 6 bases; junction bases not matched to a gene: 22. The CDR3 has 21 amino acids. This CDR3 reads CASSIRSCGWDRACADEKLFF. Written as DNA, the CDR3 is TGTGCCAGTAGTATAAGGTCCTGTGGGTGGGACAGGGCGTGTGCGGATGAAAAACTGTTTTTT.

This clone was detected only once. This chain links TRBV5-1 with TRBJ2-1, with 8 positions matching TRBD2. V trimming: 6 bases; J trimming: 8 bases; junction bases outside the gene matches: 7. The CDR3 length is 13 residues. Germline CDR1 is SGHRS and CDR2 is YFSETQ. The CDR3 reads CASTLRGEDEQFF. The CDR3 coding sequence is TGCGCCAGCACTCTGCGGGGGGAGGATGAGCAGTTCTTC.

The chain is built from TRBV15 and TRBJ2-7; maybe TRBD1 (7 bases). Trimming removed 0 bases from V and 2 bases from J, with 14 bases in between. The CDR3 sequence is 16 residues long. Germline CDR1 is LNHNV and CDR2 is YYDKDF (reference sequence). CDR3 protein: CATSRDLGRGAYEQYF. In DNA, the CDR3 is TGTGCCACCAGCAGAGATCTGGGCAGGGGGGCCTACGAGCAGTACTTC.

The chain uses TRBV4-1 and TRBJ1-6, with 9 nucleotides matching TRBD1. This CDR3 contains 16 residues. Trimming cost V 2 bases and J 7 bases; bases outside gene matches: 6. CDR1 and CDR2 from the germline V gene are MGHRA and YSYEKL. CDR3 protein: CASSQHWDRENSPLHF. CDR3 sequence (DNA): TGCGCCAGCAGCCAACATTGGGACAGGGAGAATTCACCCCTCCACTTT.

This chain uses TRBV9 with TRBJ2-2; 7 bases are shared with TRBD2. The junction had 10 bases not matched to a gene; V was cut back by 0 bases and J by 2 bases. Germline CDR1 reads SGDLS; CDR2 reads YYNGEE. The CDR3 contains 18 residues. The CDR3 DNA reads TGTGCCAGCAGCGTAGGGGGAGGGGCGGCGAAAAACACCGGGGAGCTGTTTTTT. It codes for CASSVGGGAAKNTGELFF.

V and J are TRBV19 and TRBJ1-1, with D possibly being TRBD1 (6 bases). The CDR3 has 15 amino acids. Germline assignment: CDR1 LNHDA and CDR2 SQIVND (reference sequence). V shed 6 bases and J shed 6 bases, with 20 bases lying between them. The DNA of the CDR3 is TGTGCCAGTAGCCCTAACGGGGGGCCGTTGTCTGAAGCTTTCTTT. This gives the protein CASSPNGGPLSEAFF.

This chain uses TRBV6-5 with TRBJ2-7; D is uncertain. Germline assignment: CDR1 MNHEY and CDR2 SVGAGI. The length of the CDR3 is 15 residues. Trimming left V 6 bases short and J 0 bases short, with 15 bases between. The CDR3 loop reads CASSSRPESSYEQYF. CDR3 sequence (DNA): TGTGCCAGCAGCTCGCGTCCCGAGAGCTCCTACGAGCAGTACTTC.

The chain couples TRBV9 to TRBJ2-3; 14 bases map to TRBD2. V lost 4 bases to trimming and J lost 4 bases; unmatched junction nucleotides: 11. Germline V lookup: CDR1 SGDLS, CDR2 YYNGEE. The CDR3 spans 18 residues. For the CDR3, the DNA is TGTGCCAGCAGCTTTAGAGAGACTAGCGGGGGGGGCGCAGATACGCAGTATTTT. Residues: CASSFRETSGGGADTQYF.

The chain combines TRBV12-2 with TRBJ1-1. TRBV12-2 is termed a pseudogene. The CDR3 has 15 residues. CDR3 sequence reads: CASRSRGGLNTEAFF. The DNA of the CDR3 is TGTGCAAGTCGCTCAAGGGGGGGCCTGAACACTGAAGCTTTCTTT.

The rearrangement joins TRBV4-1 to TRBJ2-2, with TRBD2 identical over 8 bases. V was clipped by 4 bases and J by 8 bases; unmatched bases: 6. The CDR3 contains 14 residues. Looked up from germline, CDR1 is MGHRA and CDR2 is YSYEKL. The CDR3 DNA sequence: TGCGCCAGCAGCCCAGGGGCTAGCGGGGGGGAGCTGTTTTTT. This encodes CASSPGASGGELFF.